This T cell receptor beta chain was sequenced in a study of CD8+ T cells in alopecia areata. The sample's treatment: oral pan-JAK inhibitor, 5-10 mg twice daily. The ends lost 0 bases at V and 3 bases at J; junction bases unmatched: 10. The germline V gene encodes CDR1 LGHNA and CDR2 YNFKEQ. This CDR3 is 17 amino acids long. The sequencing template was cDNA reverse transcribed from extracted RNA. Data came from immunoSEQ multiplex PCR; TCRdb stores just in-frame clones and leaves some out. The sample yields roughly 200,000 clones, around 60% seen once. The V gene is TRBV4-2, the J gene TRBJ2-7; TRBD2 matches 8 bases. The sequenced sample was CD8+ T cells sorted from blood, obtained at week 24, from a patient treated with tofacitinib. The receptor was derived from a human donor with alopecia areata. The CDR3 DNA follows: TGTGCCAGCAGCCAAGACCCGGGGGGGAAATTGGACTACGAGCAGTACTTC. Amino acid sequence: CASSQDPGGKLDYEQYF.